Listed here is a single T cell receptor beta chain. Its antigen is as yet unknown. Purities over 95% were achieved in all sorted populations. The study reverse transcribed the entire isolated RNA, so it sequenced expressed TCRB transcripts. Repertoires were generated with immunoSEQ multiplex PCR, while TCRdb's copy carries only in-frame clones and drops some. The data contain hundreds of thousands of clones, 10% to 15% of them singletons. This sample is part of a study of beta chain features in type 1 diabetes. Overall study: Regarding age, gender and cell yields, patients proved similar to healthy donors. Examination covered fewer than 110 million sorted cells spanning all samples.

The germline V gene has CDR1 SGHRS and CDR2 YFSETQ. This CDR3 spans 14 amino acids. With 3 bases clipped from V and 5 bases from J, the junction kept 5 bases outside the gene matches. General study results and limits: TCRB CDR3s from Type 1 diabetes patients were moderately but significantly shorter in all four CD4+ subsets. A cDNA-based sequencing approach could over-represent cells with high TCR expression.

The sample taken for sequencing was naive CD4+ T cells from blood. The TCR sequence derives from a man between 18 and 29 years old with type 1 diabetes. The chain joins TRBV5-1 to TRBJ2-7, with 10 positions matching TRBD1. CDR3 region: CASSWPGTGDEQYF. The CDR3 DNA reads as TGCGCCAGCAGCTGGCCCGGGACAGGGGACGAGCAGTACTTC.